These 31 T cell receptor beta chains originate from one sample sequenced in a study of shared clonotypes between healthy human individuals. Sequenced by immunoSEQ multiplex PCR; TCRdb stores in-frame clones only, minus some. The sample lists around 720,000 clones, around 73% occurring once. The sample taken for sequencing was memory CD4+ T cells sorted from blood. Sample subset: CD45RA-negative fraction. The receptors originated from a woman aged 25 to 45 in good health.

This clone was counted a few times. Other DNA sequences in the sample encode the same CDR3. V is TRBV5-1 and J is TRBJ2-3; 7 nucleotides line up with TRBD2. The CDR3 loop spans 14 amino acids. V trimming: 2 bases; J trimming: 3 bases; junction bases outside the gene matches: 3. The V gene's germline CDR1 is SGHRS and CDR2 YFSETQ. CDR3 region: CASSFGTITDTQYF. CDR3 in DNA: TGCGCCAGCAGCTTTGGGACTATAACAGATACGCAGTATTTT. Looking up the rest from reference TRBV5-1 and TRBJ2-3 gives the full variable domain: KAGVTQTPRYLIKTRGQQVTLSCSPISGHRSVSWYQQTPGQGLQFLFEYFSETQRNKGNFPGRFSGRQFSNSRSEMNVSTLELGDSALYLCASSFGTITDTQYFGPGTRLTVL.

As to this clone: This sequence may be a read error, since a much larger clone differs from it by one base. The sample has other DNA sequences that encode this CDR3 too. The V and J genes are TRBV5-1 and TRBJ2-1, with TRBD1 matching 7 bases. This CDR3 region has 15 residues. Germline values: CDR1 SGHRS, CDR2 YFSETQ. The junction had 3 bases not matched to a gene; V was cut back by 0 bases and J by 3 bases. CDR3 region: CASSLGDRDYNEQFF. Here the CDR3 DNA reads TGCGCCAGCAGCTTGGGGGACAGAGACTACAATGAGCAGTTCTTC.

This chain links TRBV28 with TRBJ1-2; D unresolved. Looked up from germline, CDR1 is MDHEN and CDR2 is SYDVKM. Trimming cost V 3 bases and J 5 bases, with 13 bases left between them. This CDR3 spans 14 amino acids. The CDR3 loop reads CASSLFRGGYGYTF. For the CDR3, the DNA is TGTGCCAGCAGTTTGTTCCGGGGAGGTTATGGCTACACCTTC.

This chain connects TRBV25-1 to TRBJ2-7; D tentatively reads TRBD1 or TRBD2 (5 bases each). CDR3 length equals 14 residues. Germline CDR1 MGHDK, CDR2 SYGVNS. Trimming removed 2 bases from V and 4 bases from J, with 12 bases in between. The CDR3 sequence: CASSEEDGTYEQYF. The CDR3 DNA reads TGTGCCAGCAGTGAAGAGGATGGGACGTACGAGCAGTACTTC.

This clone was picked up a small number of times. The J gene is TRBJ1-1, the V gene TRBV2; D not certain. In germline, CDR1 is SNHLY, CDR2 FYNNEI. Trimming removed 6 bases at V and 0 bases at J, with 8 bases between. The length of the CDR3 is 13 residues. The chain's CDR3 is CASRADMNTEAFF. CDR3 coding DNA: TGTGCCAGCAGGGCAGACATGAACACTGAAGCTTTCTTT.

Remarks on this clone: This sample also contains other DNA sequences that code for the same CDR3. The V call is TRBV5-1, the J call TRBJ2-5; D unclear. Trimming stripped 0 bases from V and 5 bases from J, with 8 bases between. The CDR3 sequence is 13 residues long. Germline V lookup: CDR1 SGHRS, CDR2 YFSETQ. This chain's CDR3 is CASSLEGLETQYF. DNA for the CDR3: TGCGCCAGCAGCTTGGAGGGTCTGGAGACCCAGTACTTC. The variable domain in full, completed from reference TRBV5-1 and TRBJ2-5, reads KAGVTQTPRYLIKTRGQQVTLSCSPISGHRSVSWYQQTPGQGLQFLFEYFSETQRNKGNFPGRFSGRQFSNSRSEMNVSTLELGDSALYLCASSLEGLETQYFGPGTRLLVL.

This clone appeared a single time. CDR3 sequence reads: CASTGGETQYF. In DNA form, the CDR3 reads TGCGCCAGCACCGGGGGGGAGACCCAGTACTTC. The V gene is TRBV4-1, the J gene TRBJ2-5, with 7 nucleotides matching TRBD2. Germline values: CDR1 MGHRA, CDR2 YSYEKL. The CDR3 is made up of 11 amino acids. The ends lost 7 bases at V and 5 bases at J; junction bases unmatched: 1.

The genes are TRBV28 and TRBJ2-7; D is perhaps TRBD1 or TRBD2 (7 bases each). The CDR3 contains 15 residues. V shed 4 bases and J shed 6 bases, with 19 bases lying between them. CDR1 is MDHEN, CDR2 SYDVKM, per germline. The CDR3 DNA follows: TGTGCCAGCAGTTCCAAACAGGGGAGGGTCTCCGAGCAGTACTTC. It yields the protein CASSSKQGRVSEQYF.

The rearrangement links TRBV27 to TRBJ2-5; 15 positions match TRBD2. After removal of 6 bases from V and 9 bases from J, the junction contained 11 bases not matched to a gene. The CDR3 is 16 residues long. Germline V gene data show CDR1 as MNHEY and CDR2 as SMNVEV (reference sequence). CDR3 DNA: TGTGCCAGCAGACCGTGGACTAGCGGGAGGGCCGGCCCCCAGTACTTC. Residues: CASRPWTSGRAGPQYF.

The sample holds one count of this clone. The rearrangement uses TRBV19 and TRBJ1-1; 7 bases are shared with TRBD1. The CDR3 has 14 amino acids. The V gene's germline CDR1 is LNHDA and CDR2 SQIVND (reference sequence). Trimming took 5 bases from V and 4 from J; bases not matched to a gene: 7. CDR3 sequence: CASSSQGSFTEAFF. The CDR3 DNA reads as TGTGCCAGTAGTTCACAGGGGTCCTTCACTGAAGCTTTCTTT.

This chain uses TRBV20-1 with TRBJ1-2; D might be TRBD1 (6 bases). Germline CDR1 is DFQATT and CDR2 is SNEGSKA (reference sequence). The CDR3 is made up of 11 amino acids. Trimming took off 6 bases at V and 4 bases at J, with 9 bases between the two ends. The CDR3 loop reads CSAVRGYGYTF. The CDR3 DNA follows: TGCAGTGCAGTCAGGGGCTATGGCTACACCTTC.

The chain carries TRBV30 and TRBJ1-1; 9 nucleotides match TRBD1. The germline V gene encodes CDR1 GTSNPN and CDR2 SVGIG (reference sequence). This CDR3 has 12 amino acids. The trim removed 1 base at V and 10 bases at J, leaving 4 bases unmatched. CDR3 in DNA: TGTGCCTGGAGTGGCCCGACAGGGGGAGCTTTCTTT. Amino acids: CAWSGPTGGAFF.

This clone was seen more than once but under ten times. The gene calls are TRBV7-3 and TRBJ2-5, with 7 bases identical to TRBD1. The germline CDR1 and CDR2 sequences are SGHTA and FQGTGA. V was clipped by 1 base and J by 1 base; unmatched bases: 3. CDR3 length: 15 residues. The CDR3 protein is CASSLMGQPQETQYF. CDR3 coding DNA: TGTGCCAGCAGCTTAATGGGACAGCCCCAAGAGACCCAGTACTTC.

V and J are TRBV25-1 and TRBJ2-7; the D gene is possibly TRBD2 (5 bases). The CDR3 is 15 residues long. The germline gives CDR1 MGHDK, CDR2 SYGVNS. Trimming removed 6 bases at V and 0 bases at J, with 15 bases between. The CDR3 nucleotides read TGTGCCAGCAGGGGTGGACTTACGGGCTCCTACGAGCAGTACTTC. Translated: CASRGGLTGSYEQYF.

CDR3 in DNA: TGTGCCAGCAGCCGGACTAGCAACACCTACAATGAGCAGTTCTTC. It specifies CASSRTSNTYNEQFF. V usage is TRBV7-7 and J usage is TRBJ2-1, with 8 bases that match TRBD2. The CDR3 contains 15 residues. CDR1 and CDR2 (germline): SSHAT, FNYEAQ (reference sequence). J gave up 2 bases and V 5 bases, and 5 bases lay outside the gene matches. The entire variable domain, with the rest obtained from reference TRBV7-7 and TRBJ2-1, is as follows: GAGVSQSPRYKVTKRGQDVTLRCDPISSHATLYWYQQALGQGPEFLTYFNYEAQPDKSGLPSDRFSAERPEGSISTLTIQRTEQRDSAMYRCASSRTSNTYNEQFFGPGTRLTVL.

The chain links TRBV19 to TRBJ2-6; TRBD1 matches at 7 bases. This CDR3 contains 17 residues. The trim removed 5 bases at V and 0 bases at J, leaving 7 bases unmatched. Germline CDR1 is LNHDA and CDR2 is SQIVND (reference sequence). CDR3 protein: CASSGGQAYSGANVLTF. DNA of the CDR3: TGTGCCAGTAGTGGCGGACAGGCGTACTCTGGGGCCAACGTCCTGACTTTC.

The chain uses TRBV7-9 and TRBJ1-3; the match to TRBD1 covers 7 bases. The V and J ends lost 3 bases and 5 bases, in that order; junction bases with no gene match: 4. The CDR3 has 14 residues. The V gene's germline CDR1 is SEHNR and CDR2 FQNEAQ (reference sequence). DNA for the CDR3: TGTGCCAGCAGCTTCCAGGGGGACAGAAACACCATATATTTT. It codes for CASSFQGDRNTIYF.

This chain links TRBV5-1 with TRBJ2-2; the D gene is possibly TRBD2 (6 bases). Germline assignment: CDR1 SGHRS and CDR2 YFSETQ. The CDR3 runs to 19 residues. Trimming removed 6 bases from V and 6 bases from J, with 30 bases in between. The CDR3 loop reads CASNGPRRNGTPVSGELFF. The CDR3 DNA reads as TGCGCCAGCAATGGCCCGAGACGAAACGGGACTCCGGTCTCCGGGGAGCTGTTTTTT.

The chain combines TRBV6-6 with TRBJ2-7, with 12 positions matching TRBD1. Trimming cost V 4 bases and J 9 bases; bases outside gene matches: 7. The CDR3 spans 14 residues. Germline V gene lookup returns CDR1 MNHNY and CDR2 SVGAGI (reference sequence). In DNA, the CDR3 is TGTGCCAGCAGTTCCGGGACAGGGGGCATGGGGCAGTACTTC. Encoded protein: CASSSGTGGMGQYF.

This clone was seen a handful of times. With a far larger clone one base away, a read error is the likely cause. The same CDR3 is also encoded by other DNA sequences in this sample. This rearrangement joins TRBV2 to TRBJ1-1, with unresolved D. Germline V gene lookup returns CDR1 SNHLY and CDR2 FYNNEI. The CDR3 consists of 11 residues. Trimming stripped 5 bases from V and 2 bases from J, with 3 bases between. The CDR3 protein is CASSLNTEAFF. The CDR3 DNA sequence: TGTGCCAGCAGTTTAAACACTGAAGCTTTCTTT. Full variable domain (missing parts from reference TRBV2 and TRBJ1-1): EPEVTQTPSHQVTQMGQEVILRCVPISNHLYFYWYRQILGQKVEFLVSFYNNEISEKSEIFDDQFSVERPDGSNFTLKIRSTKLEDSAMYFCASSLNTEAFFGQGTRLTVV.

The rearrangement uses TRBV7-2 and TRBJ1-4; D gene uncertain. V gave up 5 bases and J gave up 4 bases, with 20 bases separating them. This CDR3 region has 17 residues. Germline values: CDR1 SGHTA, CDR2 FQGNSA. CDR3 coding DNA: TGTGCCAGCAGCCGTCAGGCCGCGGGCATAGGTAATGAAAAACTGTTTTTT. Translating gives CASSRQAAGIGNEKLFF.

This clone came up a few times. The chain recombines TRBV5-1 with TRBJ2-3; no definite D call. The germline V gene has CDR1 SGHRS and CDR2 YFSETQ. The V and J ends lost 4 bases and 4 bases respectively, with 10 bases between them. CDR3 size: 13 residues. The CDR3 DNA reads as TGCGCCAGCAGCCCCCGCCCTTCAGATACGCAGTATTTT. It encodes CASSPRPSDTQYF.

This clone was recorded a few times. The CDR3 reads CASSPNTGTYEQYF. For the CDR3, the DNA is TGTGCCAGTAGTCCAAACACAGGGACGTACGAGCAGTACTTC. This sequence joins TRBV19 and TRBJ2-7, with D tentatively TRBD1 (6 bases). CDR1 and CDR2 from the germline V gene are LNHDA and SQIVND (reference sequence). V lost 5 bases, J lost 4 bases, and 15 bases lay in between. The CDR3 loop spans 14 amino acids.

The genes are TRBV2 and TRBJ2-5, with 9 bases lining up with TRBD2. CDR1 is SNHLY and CDR2 is FYNNEI in the germline V gene. The CDR3 spans 15 residues. V trimming: 7 bases; J trimming: 3 bases; junction bases outside the gene matches: 9. The CDR3 DNA reads TGTGCCAGCAAGACGACTAGCGGTGGAGAAGAGACCCAGTACTTC. Protein: CASKTTSGGEETQYF.

The rearrangement uses TRBV14 and TRBJ1-2; D remains unclear. The CDR3 has 12 amino acids. Looked up from germline, CDR1 is SGHDN and CDR2 is FVKESK. V was shortened by 4 bases and J by 3 bases, with 6 bases between the two germline ends. CDR3 sequence: CASSPGDYGYTF. Written as DNA, the CDR3 is TGTGCCAGCAGCCCTGGGGACTATGGCTACACCTTC. The entire variable domain, with the rest obtained from reference TRBV14 and TRBJ1-2, is as follows: EAGVTQFPSHSVIEKGQTVTLRCDPISGHDNLYWYRRVMGKEIKFLLHFVKESKQDESGMPNNRFLAERTGGTYSTLKVQPAELEDSGVYFCASSPGDYGYTFGSGTRLTVV.

This clone was counted a single time. V usage is TRBV5-1 and J usage is TRBJ2-1, with D perhaps TRBD2 (6 bases). Per the germline V gene, CDR1 is SGHRS and CDR2 is YFSETQ. Trimming removed 3 bases from V and 5 bases from J, with 12 bases in between. The CDR3 runs to 14 residues. The CDR3: CASSWTGTDNEQFF. DNA for the CDR3: TGCGCCAGCAGCTGGACGGGGACTGACAATGAGCAGTTCTTC.

In DNA form, the CDR3 reads TGTGCCAGCAGTCCCCCCGGGGGAGGGGTAGTCTACGAGCAGTACTTC. This codes for CASSPPGGGVVYEQYF. The chain is built from TRBV27 and TRBJ2-7; 7 bases align to TRBD2. The CDR3 has 16 residues. From germline, CDR1 is MNHEY and CDR2 SMNVEV (reference sequence). V gave up 5 bases and J gave up 3 bases; unmatched junction bases: 13.

CDR3 amino acids: CASSRRVRWNTEAFF. The CDR3 DNA reads TGTGCCAGCAGCCGAAGGGTAAGGTGGAACACTGAAGCTTTCTTT. This chain links TRBV11-2 with TRBJ1-1; D unclear. V lost 5 bases and J 1 base, leaving 14 bases between the germline ends. The CDR3 is 15 residues long. Germline V gene sequence: CDR1 SGHAT, CDR2 FQNNGV.

The chain employs TRBV2 and TRBJ2-1; the match to TRBD2 covers 8 bases. Trimming cost V 5 bases and J 4 bases; bases outside gene matches: 7. Germline CDR1 and CDR2: SNHLY and FYNNEI. CDR3 length equals 15 residues. The CDR3 sequence is CASSYTSGAYNEQFF. CDR3 nucleotides: TGTGCCAGCAGTTATACTAGCGGAGCTTACAATGAGCAGTTCTTC.

The chain joins TRBV5-1 to TRBJ2-1; D gene unclear. CDR3 length equals 16 residues. CDR1 is SGHRS and CDR2 is YFSETQ in the germline V gene. V was trimmed by 1 base and J by 0 bases, leaving 11 bases between them. For the CDR3, the DNA is TGCGCCAGCAGCTTGTGGAGCTTGTTCTCCTACAATGAGCAGTTCTTC. Its translation: CASSLWSLFSYNEQFF.

This clone has only one observation. The V gene is TRBV6-1, the J gene TRBJ1-5; D uncertain. There are 15 residues in the CDR3. Germline CDR1 MNHNS, CDR2 SASEGT. V lost 8 bases and J 3 bases, leaving 17 bases between the germline ends. The CDR3 nucleotides read TGTGCCAGCGGAGAGGGCGGAAAGGTCAATCAGCCCCAGCATTTT. Translated, it gives CASGEGGKVNQPQHF.